The entry below gives a single TCR beta chain sequence along with its context. The data were taken from a study of blood T cell repertoires in COVID-19. The CDR3 length is 16 residues. Germline V CDR1 and CDR2: KGHSH, LQKENI. V gave up 6 bases and J gave up 2 bases; unmatched junction bases: 4. Some clones are missing from TCRdb's copy, which holds only in-frame ones; the method was immunoSEQ multiplex PCR. This sample has about 240,000 clones, with roughly 80% found just once. The source material was peripheral blood. The genes are TRBV18 and TRBJ2-3; 14 positions agree with TRBD2. The receptor's source is a woman aged 80 or older with acute or convalescent COVID-19. CDR3 nucleotides: TGTGCCAGCTCTCGGACTAGCGGGGGGACCACAGATACGCAGTATTTT. Its translation: CASSRTSGGTTDTQYF.